This T cell receptor beta chain was recorded in a study of CD8+ T cells in alopecia areata. Germline CDR1 is MGHRA and CDR2 is YSYEKL. The CDR3 is 15 residues long. The V end lost 0 bases, the J end lost 1 base, and 9 bases lay between the germline ends. Study-level results: Tofacitinib did not eliminate many expanded lesional clones from scalp or blood. Whether baseline CD8+ expansion is linked to response remains uncertain, given a single nonresponder.

About this clone: Its antigen is unknown.

Isolated RNA was reverse transcribed into cDNA used as the sequencing template. Assay: immunoSEQ multiplex PCR; the TCRdb copy retains only in-frame clones and omits some. The data contain 95,000 to 100,000 clones, 55% to 70% of them singletons. Regarding treatment: oral pan-JAK inhibitor, 5-10 mg twice daily. The sample here was CD8+ T cells sorted from blood, taken at approximately week 60, from a patient treated with tofacitinib. The receptor was isolated from a human donor with alopecia areata. The chain couples TRBV4-1 to TRBJ2-5, with D possibly TRBD2 on 6 matching bases. The CDR3 reads CASSQDLGGQETQYF. For the CDR3, the DNA is TGCGCCAGCAGCCAAGACTTGGGGGGCCAAGAGACCCAGTACTTC.